The clone carrying this T cell receptor (beta chain) was detected only once. Its target is unknown. The data belong to a study of PD-1 blockade in classical Hodgkin lymphoma. Study conclusions and caveats: Patients with an early start, nivolumab under 1 year after ASCT, were excluded. In newly diagnosed patients, baseline TCR diversity was reportedly below that of healthy donors. While CD8+ TCR diversity did not rise significantly by C4D1, CD4+ TCR diversity did.

Per germline, CDR1 SQVTM and CDR2 ANQGSEA. V lost 4 bases and J lost 6; bases outside the gene matches: 8. This CDR3 has 13 residues. Each patient's relapse followed autologous stem cell transplantation, and brentuximab vedotin exposure varied. Measured with immunoSEQ multiplex PCR; TCRdb has only the in-frame clones, and not every one. The sample lists about 41,000 clones; around three quarters were seen once. This receptor was obtained from a human donor with classical Hodgkin lymphoma. This specimen was peripheral blood mononuclear cells (PBMCs), taken at baseline. V and J are TRBV29-1 and TRBJ2-7; the match to TRBD1 covers 8 bases. The CDR3 is CSVAGQGVGEQYF. Written as DNA, the CDR3 is TGCAGCGTTGCCGGACAGGGTGTGGGCGAGCAGTACTTC.